The following is a T cell receptor (beta chain) sequence with its context. What antigen it recognizes has not been identified. No base-level quality is on record; no much larger clone is a single base apart. The data are from a study of blood T cell repertoires in COVID-19 (dated by TCRdb to between 2020 and 2021). Background on the whole study: Collaborator samples came from the United States, Italy and Spain and covered acute and convalescent phases of COVID-19. The prospective study material was composed of cDNA or gDNA derived from T cells, B-cell-depleted T cells, or PBMCs. Deeply sampled blood TCRbeta repertoires from subjects exposed to, actively infected with, or recovered from COVID-19 were included in the dataset. The repertoires were released in a freely available public database intended as a resource for research on the immune response to SARS-CoV-2. Samples were obtained from the ongoing ImmuneRACE study (first 160 participants) and from over a thousand subjects provided by 6 global collaborators. Sample metadata almost always included a de-identified subject ID, COVID-19 status, age in years and sex. HLA class I and class II types, where available, came from metadata supplied by the sample provider rather than from assay-based typing.

The immunoSEQ Assay, a bias-controlled multiplex PCR, was used to amplify TCRbeta CDR3 regions from genomic DNA. Turning to the authors' computational methods: Within the assay, amplification of reference gene primers was used to estimate how many nucleated cells each sample contained. To quantify the absolute abundance of each unique TCRbeta CDR3 rearrangement, sequence reads were collapsed and filtered. Productive Simpson clonality was computed per sample as the square root of Simpson's diversity index over productive rearrangements. Held by TCRdb, this immuneACCESS table contains in-frame sequences only and omits some clones. Under half of the omission traces to an unresolved V gene where checked; the cause of the rest is unknown. The V and J calls and clone size were taken over from that table, and D and trimming were inferred from the DNA. The sample data list 310,000 or so clones, and roughly 87% of these were observed just once. 7.5% to 10% of the sample is taken by the ten largest.

In Seattle, one collaborating source enrolled patients while the infection was active and tracked those patients longitudinally over the course of disease. Each collaborating institution followed its own protocols to collect whole blood in K2EDTA tubes. For TCRbeta analysis, collaborators shipped samples as frozen whole blood, isolated PBMCs, or DNA extracted from either of those sample types. General findings and caveats noted by the study authors: The quantity of clinical and demographic metadata differed by source and by participant and was supplied without curation.

Between the V and J ends, shortened by 7 bases and 4 bases respectively, the junction contains 25 bases. In the germline V gene, CDR1 corresponds to SGHRS and CDR2 to YFSETQ. The CDR3, cysteine through phenylalanine, is 17 amino acids long. Of the read, only the CDR3 DNA is kept; its 51 bases are in frame from base 1. The sequenced sample consisted of peripheral blood. This sequence was found in a man aged 30 to 39 with COVID-19, enrolled during active disease. The sequence links TRBV5-1 to TRBJ2-3; the D segment could be TRBD2, given 7 matching bases. The CDR3 reads CASGTGARPGGADTQYF. The nucleotide sequence is given as TGCGCCAGCGGCACTGGGGCCCGGCCGGGGGGCGCAGATACGCAGTATTTT. Joined to the reference TRBV5-1 and TRBJ2-3 proteins, this CDR3 gives the full variable domain: KAGVTQTPRYLIKTRGQQVTLSCSPISGHRSVSWYQQTPGQGLQFLFEYFSETQRNKGNFPGRFSGRQFSNSRSEMNVSTLELGDSALYLCASGTGARPGGADTQYFGPGTRLTVL.